The next 29 T cell receptor beta chains were all read from a single sample in a study of CD8 T cells in Susac syndrome. Random hexamers were used to reverse transcribe an amount of about 0.45 to 1 ug RNA. TCRdb called the immunoSEQ multiplex PCR reads again in MiXCR, with one record for every CDR3 protein. The profile shows 240,000 or so distinct CDR3 sequences, 90% to 97% of them singletons. Sequencing input: CD4+ T cells from PBMCs. Source of these receptors: a human donor with Susac syndrome.

The chain recombines TRBV6-2 or TRBV6-3 with TRBJ2-3; D call uncertain. CDR3 length equals 13 residues. Germline CDR1 MNHEY, CDR2 SVGEGT. Trimming left V 10 bases short and J 5 bases short, with 16 bases between. The CDR3 protein is CAIRKGSKDTQYF. The CDR3 DNA follows: TGTGCCATCCGGAAGGGATCAAAAGATACGCAGTATTTT.

This rearrangement joins TRBV12-3 or TRBV12-4 to TRBJ2-7; no reliable D call. Trimming shortened V by 3 bases and J by 9 bases, and 12 bases separated the two germline ends. The CDR3 is made up of 12 amino acids. The CDR3 DNA reads as TGTGCCAGCAGTTTTCGGGCCAGCAGGCAGTACTTC. Translating it yields CASSFRASRQYF.

The chain links TRBV20-1 to TRBJ2-5, with unresolved D. The CDR3 loop spans 14 amino acids. V lost 3 bases, J lost 5 bases, and 16 bases lay in between. Germline assignment: CDR1 DFQATT and CDR2 SNEGSKA (reference sequence). In nucleotides, the CDR3 is TGCAGTGCTAGTAATAGCCTTTCGTCGGAGACCCAGTACTTC. It yields the protein CSASNSLSSETQYF.

The chain is built from TRBV14 and TRBJ1-1; no clear D. The CDR3 extends over 13 amino acids. The germline CDR1 and CDR2 sequences are SGHDN and FVKESK. V lost 6 bases to trimming and J lost 0 bases, with 8 bases between them. The CDR3 DNA is TGTGCCAGCAGTCAACAGCTGAACACTGAAGCTTTCTTT. It specifies CASSQQLNTEAFF.

V is TRBV12-3 or TRBV12-4 and J is TRBJ1-2; 9 bases line up with TRBD1. The V and J ends lost 3 bases and 8 bases, in that order; junction bases with no gene match: 4. The CDR3 has 13 residues. The CDR3 loop is CASSLDRGDGYTF. CDR3 DNA sequence: TGTGCCAGCAGTTTGGACAGGGGCGACGGCTACACCTTC.

As for this clonotype: At one of its ends the junction is not consistent with the germline gene, which may arise from a read error. V is TRBV6-5 and J is TRBJ2-1, with TRBD1 matching 7 bases. This CDR3 comprises 11 residues. The germline CDR1 and CDR2 sequences are MNHEY and SVGAGI. The CDR3 DNA sequence: TGTGCCAGCAGTTTGGGACAGCTGCCAAGCTTC. Translated, it gives CASSLGQLPSF.

The J gene is TRBJ2-7, the V gene TRBV12-3 or TRBV12-4; the match to TRBD1 covers 7 bases. V trimming: 6 bases; J trimming: 3 bases; junction bases outside the gene matches: 14. This CDR3 is 16 amino acids long. The CDR3 bases are TGTGCCAGCAGCCTGTATTTCGCCGGACAGGTCTACGAGCAGTACTTC. This codes for CASSLYFAGQVYEQYF.

The CDR3 region has the DNA TGTGCCAGCAGCCTGGGAAACGAAAACATTCAGTACTTC. Translation gives CASSLGNENIQYF. V is TRBV5-6 and J is TRBJ2-4, with D unresolved. Per germline, CDR1 SGHDT and CDR2 YYEEEE. The CDR3 loop spans 13 amino acids. Trimming removed 4 bases at V and 5 bases at J, with 10 bases between.

The V call is TRBV3-1, the J call TRBJ1-2; 8 positions agree with TRBD1. This CDR3 has 15 residues. Trimming removed 6 bases from V and 6 bases from J; junction bases left unmatched: 12. Germline loops: CDR1 LGHDT, CDR2 YNNKEL (reference sequence). DNA for the CDR3: TGTGCCAGCAGGTATTCCCAGGGGGCATCCGATGGCTACACCTTC. It is translated as CASRYSQGASDGYTF. Drawing the rest from reference TRBV3-1 and TRBJ1-2, the complete variable domain is DTAVSQTPKYLVTQMGNDKSIKCEQNLGHDTMYWYKQDSKKFLKIMFSYNNKELIINETVPNRFSPKSPDKAHLNLHINSLELGDSAVYFCASRYSQGASDGYTFGSGTRLTVV.

The genes are TRBV18 and TRBJ1-3; D is possibly TRBD1 (5 bases). Trimming cost V 2 bases and J 0 bases, with 11 bases left between them. The CDR3 contains 16 residues. The germline V gene has CDR1 KGHSH and CDR2 LQKENI. The chain's CDR3 is CASSPRDSGSGNTIYF. DNA for the CDR3: TGTGCCAGCTCACCAAGGGACTCCGGCTCTGGAAACACCATATATTTT.

The chain joins TRBV30 to TRBJ1-1; tentatively, D is TRBD1 (5 bases). V was cut by 0 bases and J by 4 bases, with 12 bases left in between. The CDR3 spans 14 residues. Germline V gene data show CDR1 as GTSNPN and CDR2 as SVGIG (reference sequence). The CDR3 is CAWSVWQGLTEAFF. The CDR3 nucleotides are TGTGCCTGGAGTGTATGGCAGGGCCTCACTGAAGCTTTCTTT.

The V gene is TRBV5-8, the J gene TRBJ1-1; D gene ambiguous. Germline V gene data show CDR1 as SGHTS and CDR2 as YDEGEE. The length of the CDR3 is 15 residues. Trimming pared 4 bases from V and 7 bases from J, leaving 20 bases between. CDR3 loop: CASSLSRRPSGEAFF. CDR3 nucleotides: TGTGCCAGCAGCCTATCTCGGCGGCCCAGCGGTGAAGCTTTCTTT. Full variable domain (remainder filled in from reference TRBV5-8 and TRBJ1-1): EAGVTQSPTHLIKTRGQQATLRCSPISGHTSVYWYQQALGLGLQFLLWYDEGEERNRGNFPPRFSGRQFPNYSSELNVNALELEDSALYLCASSLSRRPSGEAFFGQGTRLTVV.

This clonotype has only a few counts. V is TRBV4-1 and J is TRBJ1-2; TRBD1 might be the D (5 bases). This CDR3 is built from 14 residues. V was cut by 0 bases and J by 7 bases, with 12 bases left in between. CDR1 and CDR2 (germline): MGHRA, YSYEKL. CDR3 nucleotide sequence: TGCGCCAGCAGCCAAGATGAGGGGCTGTCTGGCTACACCTTC. Translated: CASSQDEGLSGYTF.

This chain joins TRBV4-1 and TRBJ2-5; D possibly corresponds to TRBD1 (5 bases). This CDR3 contains 13 residues. The germline V gene encodes CDR1 MGHRA and CDR2 YSYEKL. V was clipped by 1 base and J by 9 bases, with 12 bases between them. CDR3 in DNA: TGCGCCAGCAGCCAAGGCCTCATAGGGGCCCAGTACTTC. Residues: CASSQGLIGAQYF.

The chain is built from TRBV11-3 and TRBJ2-7; perhaps D is TRBD1 or TRBD2 (6 bases each). Germline V gene data show CDR1 as SGHNT and CDR2 as YENEEA. Trimming took off 4 bases at V and 1 base at J, with 14 bases between the two ends. CDR3 length equals 15 residues. The CDR3 DNA sequence: TGTGCCAGCAGCTCCCTCGGGGGCGCGTCCTACGAGCAGTACTTC. This gives the protein CASSSLGGASYEQYF.

This chain joins TRBV30 and TRBJ1-4; D is unresolved. CDR3 length: 14 residues. Trimming cost V 0 bases and J 7 bases, with 12 bases left between them. Germline loops: CDR1 GTSNPN, CDR2 SVGIG (reference sequence). For the CDR3, the DNA is TGTGCCTGGAGTGTGCAGGCCGGGAGTGAAAAACTGTTTTTT. Its protein is CAWSVQAGSEKLFF.

This clonotype was seen only once. The genes are TRBV23-1 and TRBJ2-6; D is unclear. TRBV23-1 is known as an ORF, though its function is uncertain. Trimming pared 0 bases from V and 9 bases from J, leaving 6 bases between. This CDR3 region has 13 residues. The DNA for the CDR3 is TGCGCCAGCAGTCAATCGGAACTCAACGTCCTGACTTTC. Translated, it gives CASSQSELNVLTF.

V gene TRBV6-5 combines with J gene TRBJ2-7; D unresolved. There are 14 residues in the CDR3. Trimming took off 2 bases at V and 3 bases at J, with 11 bases between the two ends. The germline gives CDR1 MNHEY, CDR2 SVGAGI. The CDR3 region has the DNA TGTGCCAGCAGTTACGGCGCTACGAACTACGAGCAGTACTTC. This translates into CASSYGATNYEQYF.

The chain has TRBV5-4 and TRBJ2-1, with a tentative D call TRBD1 (6 bases). The V gene lost 3 bases and the J gene lost 12 bases, with 13 bases spanning the gap. Per germline, CDR1 SGHNT and CDR2 YYREEE (reference sequence). CDR3 size: 12 residues. The CDR3 reads CASSSPGVRQFF. The CDR3 DNA sequence: TGTGCCAGCAGCTCCCCAGGGGTAAGGCAGTTCTTC. The full variable domain, its missing parts supplied by reference TRBV5-4 and TRBJ2-1, is ETGVTQSPTHLIKTRGQQVTLRCSSQSGHNTVSWYQQALGQGPQFIFQYYREEENGRGNFPPRFSGLQFPNYSSELNVNALELDDSALYLCASSSPGVRQFFGPGTRLTVL.

This chain connects TRBV2 to TRBJ2-5; D is ambiguous. Per the germline V gene, CDR1 is SNHLY and CDR2 is FYNNEI. The CDR3 has 15 residues. Trimming removed 7 bases from V and 1 base from J, with 16 bases in between. CDR3 sequence: CASTSVRSIQETQYF. DNA of the CDR3: TGTGCCAGCACCTCCGTGCGTTCGATCCAAGAGACCCAGTACTTC. The complete variable domain, with remaining parts taken from reference TRBV2 and TRBJ2-5, reads EPEVTQTPSHQVTQMGQEVILRCVPISNHLYFYWYRQILGQKVEFLVSFYNNEISEKSEIFDDQFSVERPDGSNFTLKIRSTKLEDSAMYFCASTSVRSIQETQYFGPGTRLLVL.

The rearrangement joins TRBV20-1 to TRBJ2-1, with TRBD1 matching 9 bases. Germline-derived CDR1 and CDR2 are DFQATT and SNEGSKA (reference sequence). V shed 3 bases, J shed 8 bases, and the junction held 8 bases outside the gene matches. The CDR3 is made up of 14 amino acids. CDR3 sequence reads: CSASRGDRDYEQFF. The DNA for the CDR3 is TGCAGTGCTAGTCGTGGGGACAGGGACTATGAGCAGTTCTTC.

J is TRBJ2-1 and V is TRBV7-9; TRBD2 matches 7 bases. The V and J ends lost 4 bases and 2 bases, in that order; junction bases with no gene match: 5. This CDR3 is 15 amino acids long. Germline V gene lookup returns CDR1 SEHNR and CDR2 FQNEAQ (reference sequence). The CDR3 DNA is TGTGCCAGCAGCTCTGTGGCGGGGGCCTACAATGAGCAGTTCTTC. Amino acid sequence: CASSSVAGAYNEQFF.

This rearrangement joins TRBV19 to TRBJ2-2, with 7 nucleotides matching TRBD2. The CDR3 totals 13 residues. Per the germline V gene, CDR1 is LNHDA and CDR2 is SQIVND (reference sequence). Trimming removed 11 bases from V and 4 bases from J; junction bases left unmatched: 7. CDR3: CAGGGVSTGELFF. CDR3 in DNA: TGTGCCGGGGGGGGAGTAAGCACCGGGGAGCTGTTTTTT.

Only one count was recorded for this clonotype. The chain employs TRBV18 and TRBJ1-1; TRBD1 might be the D (5 bases). CDR1 is KGHSH, CDR2 LQKENI, per germline. The CDR3 is made up of 14 amino acids. Between the trimmed V and J ends, which lost 3 bases and 4 bases, there was a span of 12 bases. CDR3 residues: CASSPQGKGTEAFF. In DNA form, the CDR3 reads TGTGCCAGCTCACCCCAGGGAAAGGGCACTGAAGCTTTCTTT.

This chain uses TRBV12-3 or TRBV12-4 with TRBJ2-2; a weak D match, TRBD1 (5 bases). Between the trimmed V and J ends, which lost 3 bases and 4 bases, there was a span of 9 bases. The CDR3 is 14 residues long. The CDR3 bases are TGTGCCAGCAGTTTTGAAGGGGCCACCGGGGAGCTGTTTTTT. It yields the protein CASSFEGATGELFF.

The chain carries TRBV9 and TRBJ2-1; 8 nucleotides agree with TRBD2. Per germline, CDR1 SGDLS and CDR2 YYNGEE. V shed 2 bases, J shed 8 bases, and the junction held 9 bases outside the gene matches. The CDR3 runs 15 residues. CDR3: CASSVGLALGDEQFF. The CDR3 DNA follows: TGTGCCAGCAGCGTTGGACTAGCTTTAGGCGATGAGCAGTTCTTC. Using reference TRBV9 and TRBJ2-1 for the parts outside the CDR3, the full variable domain is DSGVTQTPKHLITATGQRVTLRCSPRSGDLSVYWYQQSLDQGLQFLIQYYNGEERAKGNILERFSAQQFPDLHSELNLSSLELGDSALYFCASSVGLALGDEQFFGPGTRLTVL.

V is TRBV10-2 and J is TRBJ2-3, with TRBD1 identical over 9 bases. The junction had 8 bases not matched to a gene; V was cut back by 6 bases and J by 4 bases. The germline gives CDR1 WSHSY, CDR2 SAAADI. CDR3 length equals 15 residues. The CDR3 spells CASRDTGGEADTQYF. CDR3 DNA sequence: TGCGCCAGCAGAGATACAGGGGGCGAGGCAGATACGCAGTATTTT.

The V call is TRBV2, the J call TRBJ2-3; D gene uncertain. Germline-derived CDR1 and CDR2 are SNHLY and FYNNEI. V lost 7 bases to trimming and J lost 2 bases, with 10 bases between them. The CDR3 has 13 amino acids. CDR3 in DNA: TGTGCCAGCATCTTTTTCCCCACAGATACGCAGTATTTT. Translation gives CASIFFPTDTQYF.

The chain carries TRBV15 and TRBJ2-3; D perhaps matches TRBD2 (6 bases). Germline CDR1 and CDR2: LNHNV and YYDKDF (reference sequence). This CDR3 is 16 amino acids long. V gave up 1 base and J gave up 0 bases, with 11 bases separating them. This CDR3 reads CATSRGLSGSTDTQYF. The CDR3 DNA sequence: TGTGCCACCAGCAGAGGACTGAGCGGGAGCACAGATACGCAGTATTTT.